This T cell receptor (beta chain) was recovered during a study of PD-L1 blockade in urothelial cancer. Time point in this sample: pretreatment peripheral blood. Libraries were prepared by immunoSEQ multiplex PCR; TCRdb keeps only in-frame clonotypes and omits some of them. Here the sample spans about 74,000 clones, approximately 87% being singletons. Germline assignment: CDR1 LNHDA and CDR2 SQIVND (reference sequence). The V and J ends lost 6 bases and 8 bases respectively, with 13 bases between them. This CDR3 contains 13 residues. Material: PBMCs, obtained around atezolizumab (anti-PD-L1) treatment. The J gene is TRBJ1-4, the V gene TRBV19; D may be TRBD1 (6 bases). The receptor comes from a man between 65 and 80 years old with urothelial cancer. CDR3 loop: CASRRQEREKLFF. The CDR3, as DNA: TGTGCCAGTAGGAGACAGGAGCGCGAAAAACTGTTTTTT.